This entry lists 27 T cell receptor beta chains sequenced from one sample in a study of blood T cell repertoires in COVID-19. Assay used: immunoSEQ multiplex PCR; TCRdb lists only in-frame clones, some missing. The sample carries approximately 94,000 clones, under 90% recorded once. Material: peripheral blood. The receptor source for this set is a human donor in a cohort sampled during active COVID-19.

This clone was counted once. This chain uses TRBV7-2 with TRBJ2-7; 11 bases fit TRBD2. This CDR3 spans 16 amino acids. V was pared by 4 bases and J by 7 bases, with 12 bases of the junction left unmatched. Germline V gives CDR1 SGHTA, CDR2 FQGNSA. CDR3 DNA: TGTGCCAGCAGCTCTGTAGGAACTAGCGGGAGTCGGGAGCAGTACTTC. It encodes CASSSVGTSGSREQYF.

This clone was seen a handful of times. This rearrangement joins TRBV5-4 to TRBJ2-7; 8 bases fit TRBD1. V dropped 5 bases and J dropped 2; count of bases not matched to a gene: 9. This CDR3 is 15 amino acids long. Germline V CDR1 and CDR2: SGHNT, YYREEE (reference sequence). DNA of the CDR3: TGTGCCAGCAGTTATGGACAGGGATGGACCTACGAGCAGTACTTC. It specifies CASSYGQGWTYEQYF.

The chain carries TRBV6-5 and TRBJ2-7, with 10 bases lining up with TRBD1. V gave up 8 bases and J gave up 2 bases; unmatched junction bases: 6. The CDR3 is 14 residues long. Per germline, CDR1 MNHEY and CDR2 SVGAGI. The CDR3, as DNA: TGTGCCAGCGGACTGGGACAGGGGACCTACGAGCAGTACTTC. Amino acid sequence: CASGLGQGTYEQYF.

This clone was found a few times. The chain uses TRBV2 and TRBJ1-1; D unclear. This CDR3 has 15 residues. Germline assignment: CDR1 SNHLY and CDR2 FYNNEI. The V gene lost 4 bases and the J gene lost 5 bases, with 17 bases spanning the gap. CDR3 nucleotide sequence: TGTGCCAGCAGTGGAGAAAAACGACGGCGGACTGAAGCTTTCTTT. Its protein is CASSGEKRRRTEAFF.

This rearrangement joins TRBV7-9 to TRBJ2-1; 9 bases agree with TRBD1. Trimming at V came to 1 base and at J to 6 bases, leaving 4 bases not matched to a gene. The CDR3 is made up of 15 amino acids. Germline V gene data show CDR1 as SEHNR and CDR2 as FQNEAQ (reference sequence). The CDR3, as DNA: TGTGCCAGCAGCTTAGGGGGACAGGGAATCAATGAGCAGTTCTTC. Amino acid sequence: CASSLGGQGINEQFF.

The chain carries TRBV3-1 (or the pseudogene TRBV3-2) and TRBJ1-5, with TRBD1 identical over 8 bases. CDR3 size: 14 residues. J gave up 9 bases and V 4 bases, and 8 bases lay outside the gene matches. Looked up from germline, CDR1 is LGHDT and CDR2 is YNNKEL (reference sequence). CDR3: CASSPGQGFLPQHF. For the CDR3, the DNA is TGTGCCAGCAGCCCCGGACAGGGATTTTTGCCCCAGCATTTT.

The gene calls are TRBV7-9 and TRBJ1-2, with 8 bases matching TRBD1. This CDR3 comprises 15 residues. The germline CDR1 and CDR2 sequences are SEHNR and FQNEAQ (reference sequence). After removal of 7 bases from V and 6 bases from J, the junction contained 13 bases not matched to a gene. CDR3 nucleotide sequence: TGTGCCAGCACCTCCCCCCCGACAGGGGCTGATGGCTACACCTTC. Its protein is CASTSPPTGADGYTF.

The genes are TRBV3-1 (or the pseudogene TRBV3-2) and TRBJ2-7; 8 positions agree with TRBD2. The length of the CDR3 is 15 residues. The V segment lost 2 bases and the J segment 2 bases; nucleotides outside the gene matches: 5. Germline CDR1 and CDR2: LGHDT and YNNKEL (reference sequence). The CDR3 sequence: CASSQTPGLAYEQYF. CDR3 in DNA: TGTGCCAGCAGCCAAACCCCGGGACTAGCCTACGAGCAGTACTTC.

As DNA, the CDR3 is TGCAGTGCTAGTCGCACCGGGACAGGCTATAGCAATCAGCCCCAGCATTTT. Protein product: CSASRTGTGYSNQPQHF. The chain carries TRBV20-1 and TRBJ1-5; 8 bases agree with TRBD1. The CDR3 length is 17 residues. The germline V gene encodes CDR1 DFQATT and CDR2 SNEGSKA (reference sequence). V lost 3 bases to trimming and J lost 0 bases; unmatched junction nucleotides: 10.

V gene TRBV2 combines with J gene TRBJ2-3; 12 bases map to TRBD2. There are 15 residues in the CDR3. The V and J ends lost 8 bases and 2 bases, in that order; junction bases with no gene match: 5. The V gene's germline CDR1 is SNHLY and CDR2 FYNNEI. The CDR3 region has the DNA TGTGCCAGCGGACGGACTAGCGGGGACACAGATACGCAGTATTTT. It translates to CASGRTSGDTDTQYF.

V usage is TRBV11-2 and J usage is TRBJ2-7; maybe TRBD2 (5 bases). V lost 0 bases to trimming and J lost 2 bases, with 11 bases between them. Germline V gene data show CDR1 as SGHAT and CDR2 as FQNNGV. CDR3 length: 15 residues. The DNA for the CDR3 is TGTGCCAGCAGCTTAGAAGGAGGAAGCACCTACGAGCAGTACTTC. It is translated as CASSLEGGSTYEQYF.

V and J are TRBV5-1 and TRBJ1-1; D unclear. V was clipped by 7 bases and J by 3 bases, with 13 bases between them. Germline V gives CDR1 SGHRS, CDR2 YFSETQ. The CDR3 extends over 13 amino acids. The CDR3 DNA reads TGCGCCAGCTACAGAGAAGGTTACACTGAAGCTTTCTTT. Amino acid sequence: CASYREGYTEAFF.

V gene TRBV5-5 combines with J gene TRBJ1-2, with TRBD1 matching 9 bases. The V and J ends lost 4 bases and 4 bases, in that order; junction bases with no gene match: 17. This CDR3 is 18 amino acids long. Germline-derived CDR1 and CDR2 are SGHKS and YYEKEE (reference sequence). The CDR3, as DNA: TGTGCCAGCAGCGACCTGACCGGACAGGGGAGGAGAGGCTATGGCTACACCTTC. This encodes CASSDLTGQGRRGYGYTF.

J is TRBJ2-7 and V is TRBV6-5; D not certain. The CDR3 covers 16 residues. Between the trimmed V and J ends, which lost 0 bases and 4 bases, there was a span of 16 bases. Germline V gene sequence: CDR1 MNHEY, CDR2 SVGAGI. CDR3 region: CASSYSKWSVTYEQYF. The CDR3 DNA follows: TGTGCCAGCAGTTACTCGAAATGGTCAGTGACTTACGAGCAGTACTTC.

This rearrangement joins TRBV5-4 to TRBJ2-1; tentatively, D is TRBD2 (6 bases). The CDR3 runs to 13 residues. V lost 0 bases, J lost 7 bases, and 8 bases lay in between. The germline V gene has CDR1 SGHNT and CDR2 YYREEE (reference sequence). CDR3 nucleotides: TGTGCCAGCAGCTTGGGTGCGGGAAATGAGCAGTTCTTC. It yields the protein CASSLGAGNEQFF.

The chain employs TRBV19 and TRBJ2-2, with TRBD2 matching over 8 bases. The CDR3 totals 16 residues. V shed 8 bases, J shed 5 bases, and the junction held 13 bases outside the gene matches. The germline V gene encodes CDR1 LNHDA and CDR2 SQIVND (reference sequence). The CDR3 nucleotides read TGTGCCAGTCTTCACCGGACTAGCACCCCGACCGGGGAGCTGTTTTTT. Translation: CASLHRTSTPTGELFF.

There are a few counts of this clone. This chain connects TRBV6-5 to TRBJ2-7, with D possibly being TRBD2 (6 bases). V lost 6 bases, J lost 7 bases, and 16 bases lay in between. This CDR3 contains 13 residues. The V gene's germline CDR1 is MNHEY and CDR2 SVGAGI. The CDR3 region is CASRRDSGGEQYF. The CDR3, as DNA: TGTGCCAGCAGGCGGGACTCTGGGGGGGAGCAGTACTTC.

V usage is TRBV5-1 and J usage is TRBJ2-1, with D maybe TRBD1 (6 bases). Trimming cost V 4 bases and J 7 bases, with 15 bases left between them. The CDR3 is 14 residues long. CDR1 SGHRS and CDR2 YFSETQ come from the germline V gene. CDR3 sequence reads: CASSKKQGSNEQFF. For the CDR3, the DNA is TGCGCCAGCAGCAAAAAACAGGGATCGAATGAGCAGTTCTTC.

The chain links TRBV19 to TRBJ1-1; D is possibly TRBD1 (6 bases). From germline, CDR1 is LNHDA and CDR2 SQIVND (reference sequence). Between the trimmed V and J ends, which lost 7 bases and 0 bases, there was a span of 12 bases. The CDR3 is 14 residues long. CDR3 protein: CASKMAGVNTEAFF. In DNA form, the CDR3 reads TGTGCCAGTAAGATGGCAGGGGTGAACACTGAAGCTTTCTTT.

This clone was picked up one time. The chain links TRBV7-9 to TRBJ2-1; weak D call: TRBD2 (5 bases). The CDR3 runs 13 residues. Germline V gives CDR1 SEHNR, CDR2 FQNEAQ (reference sequence). V lost 5 bases, J lost 9 bases, and 14 bases lay in between. CDR3 region: CASSASSLVEQFF. CDR3 sequence (DNA): TGTGCCAGCAGCGCCTCTAGCTTAGTTGAGCAGTTCTTC.

The V and J genes are TRBV29-1 and TRBJ1-2; a weak D match, TRBD1 (6 bases). With 7 bases removed from V and 2 bases from J, the gap between germline ends came to 11 bases. CDR1 is SQVTM, CDR2 ANQGSEA, per germline. The CDR3 has 12 residues. Here the CDR3 reads CSGGAGNYGYTF. CDR3 coding DNA: TGCAGCGGGGGGGCAGGGAACTATGGCTACACCTTC.

The J gene is TRBJ1-5, the V gene TRBV9; 7 positions agree with TRBD1. V shed 3 bases and J 2 bases; nucleotides not matched to a gene: 2. Germline CDR1 and CDR2: SGDLS and YYNGEE. The CDR3 is 14 amino acids. Here the CDR3 reads CASSATGGNQPQHF. As DNA, the CDR3 is TGTGCCAGCAGCGCAACAGGGGGCAATCAGCCCCAGCATTTT.

The chain has TRBV7-9 and TRBJ1-1; D is possibly TRBD1 (6 bases). The CDR3 loop spans 14 amino acids. With 5 bases removed from V and 4 bases from J, the gap between germline ends came to 14 bases. The germline V gene has CDR1 SEHNR and CDR2 FQNEAQ (reference sequence). As DNA, the CDR3 is TGTGCCAGCAGCCCCACAGGGAAGGGCACTGAAGCTTTCTTT. This encodes CASSPTGKGTEAFF.

The rearrangement links TRBV30 to TRBJ1-5; a weak D match, TRBD1 (5 bases). The ends were cut back, 1 base at V and 2 bases at J, with 15 bases in the middle. This CDR3 has 16 amino acids. Germline V gene data show CDR1 as GTSNPN and CDR2 as SVGIG (reference sequence). The CDR3 spells CAWSGARDKGNQPQHF. The CDR3 DNA is TGTGCCTGGAGTGGGGCCAGGGATAAGGGCAATCAGCCCCAGCATTTT.

V and J are TRBV6-2 or TRBV6-3 and TRBJ2-7, with 7 bases fitting TRBD2. This CDR3 has 14 residues. Germline assignment: CDR1 MNHEY and CDR2 SVGEGT. V was clipped by 5 bases and J by 6 bases; unmatched bases: 10. This chain's CDR3 is CASSTGRSRVEQYF. The CDR3 nucleotides are TGTGCCAGCAGTACCGGGAGGAGTAGGGTCGAGCAGTACTTC.

The chain is built from TRBV5-8 and TRBJ1-6; 8 bases fit TRBD1. V lost 3 bases, J lost 7 bases, and 6 bases stayed unmatched. This CDR3 has 15 residues. CDR1 and CDR2 from the germline V gene are SGHTS and YDEGEE. The CDR3 protein is CASSSTGGPNSPLHF. The CDR3 coding sequence is TGTGCCAGCAGCTCAACAGGGGGACCGAATTCACCCCTCCACTTT.

The CDR3 DNA reads as TGTGCCAGCAGCACAGCAGGGAGGGGGGAGCTGTTTTTT. Protein sequence: CASSTAGRGELFF. The J gene is TRBJ2-2, the V gene TRBV7-2; TRBD2 might be the D (6 bases). V shed 5 bases and J shed 8 bases, with 12 bases lying between them. The CDR3 covers 13 residues. CDR1 SGHTA and CDR2 FQGNSA come from the germline V gene.